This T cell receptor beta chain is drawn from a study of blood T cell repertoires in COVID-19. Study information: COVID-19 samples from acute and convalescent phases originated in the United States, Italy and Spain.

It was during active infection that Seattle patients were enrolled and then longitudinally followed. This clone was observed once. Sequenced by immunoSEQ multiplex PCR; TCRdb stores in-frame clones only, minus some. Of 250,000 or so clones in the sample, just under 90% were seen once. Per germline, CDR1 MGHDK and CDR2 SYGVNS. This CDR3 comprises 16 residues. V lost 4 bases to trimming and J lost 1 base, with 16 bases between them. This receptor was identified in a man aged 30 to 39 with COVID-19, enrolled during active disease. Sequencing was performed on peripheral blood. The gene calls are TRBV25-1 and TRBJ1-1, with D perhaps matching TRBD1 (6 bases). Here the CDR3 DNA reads TGTGCCAGCAGTGCCGGGGGGCACTCGGGGAACACTGAAGCTTTCTTT. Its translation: CASSAGGHSGNTEAFF.